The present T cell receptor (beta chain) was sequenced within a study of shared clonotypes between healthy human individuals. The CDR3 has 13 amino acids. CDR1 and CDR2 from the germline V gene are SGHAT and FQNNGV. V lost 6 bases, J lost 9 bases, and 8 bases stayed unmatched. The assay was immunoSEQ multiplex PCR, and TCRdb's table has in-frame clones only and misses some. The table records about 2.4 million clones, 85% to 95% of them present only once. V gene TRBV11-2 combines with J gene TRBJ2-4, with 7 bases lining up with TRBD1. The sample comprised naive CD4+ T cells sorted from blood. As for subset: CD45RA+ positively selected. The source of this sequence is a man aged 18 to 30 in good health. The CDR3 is CASSSQGNSIQYF. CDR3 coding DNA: TGTGCCAGCAGTTCACAGGGGAATAGCATTCAGTACTTC. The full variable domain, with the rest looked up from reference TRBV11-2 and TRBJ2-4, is EAGVAQSPRYKIIEKRQSVAFWCNPISGHATLYWYQQILGQGPKLLIQFQNNGVVDDSQLPKDRFSAERLKGVDSTLKIQPAKLEDSAVYLCASSSQGNSIQYFGAGTRLSVL.